The rows below give T cell receptor beta chains drawn from one sample of a study of tumor and adjacent non-tumor tissue in lung cancer. TCRdb recomputed calls from the multiplex PCR reads with MiXCR, one row per CDR3 protein. The data contain fewer than 85,000 distinct CDR3 sequences, around four fifths of them singletons. Specimen: lung tumor tissue. Receptor source: a man aged 55 to 70 with non-small cell lung cancer. The CDR3 runs from the conserved cysteine through the conserved F or W. The order of the fields is V gene, J gene, CDR3 protein.

TRBV28	TRBJ2-7	CASSLYGTSYEQYF
TRBV20-1	TRBJ2-7	CSATSLWDMGWDEQNF
TRBV6-2/TRBV6-3	TRBJ1-5	CATSYPSMNSHF
TRBV28	TRBJ2-5	CASSHPGRAQETQYF
TRBV6-1	TRBJ1-1	CGSSDPQGIEAFF
TRBV6-4	TRBJ1-1	CASKNEDSMNTEAFF
TRBV20-1	TRBJ2-1	CSDTKPGAFGILNEQLF
TRBV11-1	TRBJ2-7	CASNLQGADEQYF
TRBV29-1	TRBJ2-2	CSGRLSGGEQFF
TRBV11-2	TRBJ2-2	CASSFRDHRTGELFF
TRBV20-1	TRBJ1-4	CIARQEGEKPFF
TRBV5-1	TRBJ1-4	CASSVRTRNEKLFF
TRBV12-3/TRBV12-4	TRBJ1-4	CVSHPGTGPTTNEKLFF
TRBV11-1	TRBJ2-7	CASSLMEGNYEQYF
TRBV29-1	TRBJ2-1	CSVESILAGEYYEQFF
TRBV20-1	TRBJ2-1	CSVIHENEQFF
TRBV2	TRBJ1-2	CAISVQGNDYTF
TRBV6-2/TRBV6-3	TRBJ2-6	CASSYLTGPSSGANVLTF
TRBV5-6	TRBJ1-1	CARSLARDRDPLRIF
TRBV20-1	TRBJ2-1	CSVRDRAGLAANEQFF
TRBV19	TRBJ2-7	CASSMPGRSYEQYF
TRBV11-3	TRBJ2-1	CASSSARSHNEQFF
TRBV28	TRBJ2-5	CANSPLPGLAGKETQYF
TRBV20-1	TRBJ2-7	CSDTMGAYYEQYF
TRBV20-1	TRBJ2-5	CSARTRTWVFGTQYF
TRBV29-1	TRBJ2-5	CRGQSQETRYF
TRBV6-1	TRBJ2-1	CASTPDPGAGVGEQFF
TRBV20-1	TRBJ2-7	CSGRLAGGTVQYF
TRBV29-1	TRBJ2-7	CIATGANFYEQYF
TRBV5-1	TRBJ2-3	CASSPLGANGDTQYF
TRBV6-2/TRBV6-3	TRBJ2-1	CASSTQGSYNEVFF
TRBV20-1	TRBJ2-2	CNATLAGGPEAGELFF
TRBV5-6	TRBJ2-2	CARSSLDRDTGELFF
TRBV6-5	TRBJ2-7	CASRPGLTGNGHYF
TRBV5-4	TRBJ2-2	CASSSDREHETGELFF
TRBV6-2/TRBV6-3	TRBJ2-5	CARGPTSGETQYF
TRBV29-1	TRBJ2-3	CSVADRDTYTHYF
TRBV7-9	TRBJ2-7	CASSPGTDSYEQYF
TRBV6-6	TRBJ1-1	CTSSYSSLNEAFF
TRBV11-2	TRBJ2-5	CASSLGTSGGQETQYF
TRBV29-1	TRBJ2-5	CRAPEGRETQYF
TRBV29-1	TRBJ1-1	CSVEAGNAEAFF
TRBV18	TRBJ2-3	CASSPLDSDTQYF
TRBV20-1	TRBJ2-7	CSARAWGADGYEQYF
TRBV5-1	TRBJ2-7	CASSPPDVAYEQYF
TRBV10-2	TRBJ1-3	CANGDRHPRGITIYF
TRBV10-3	TRBJ1-1	CAINSDLNTEAFF
TRBV11-1	TRBJ2-3	CANSQDRERSGDTQYF
TRBV6-6	TRBJ2-2	CASSGSSRNTGGLFF
TRBV5-1	TRBJ2-2	CASSLGSAGELFF
TRBV20-1	TRBJ2-1	CSAPWTSVNELFF
TRBV6-2/TRBV6-3	TRBJ2-7	CASSLLTLNSYEQYF
TRBV7-8	TRBJ2-3	CASSLSGGLAGGDTQYF
TRBV29-1	TRBJ2-2	CSVEKWENTGELFF
TRBV6-5	TRBJ1-5	CASTSTQGGNRPQHF